This T cell receptor beta chain was sequenced for a study of T cell repertoires in cytomegalovirus infection. About the study: Researchers turned to recently identified HLA-C-restricted CMV epitopes as well as well-studied HLA-B-restricted ones. In public TCR beta signatures, there were indications of both CMV infection and matching HLA type.

Points from the study as a whole: CMV-specific HLA-C-restricted TCR beta clonotypes dominated the ex vivo response.

Germline V CDR1 and CDR2: SEHNR, FQNEAQ (reference sequence). Germline trimming cut 5 bases from V and 7 bases from J; bases unmatched to any gene: 5. CDR3 length equals 16 residues. Only a few counts were recorded for this clonotype. The target antigen is unknown. A single record per CDR3 protein comes from TCRdb applying MiXCR to the reads. The top ten clones hold roughly 18% of a sample with 600,000 to 700,000 distinct CDR3 sequences, roughly a third of them seen once. Sequences were derived from cultured PBMCs, sampled from culture after CMV antigen stimulation. This clonotype was sampled from a human donor in good health (CMV status not recorded). Some clones in this sample may be carry-over from other donors' samples. The chain combines TRBV7-9 with TRBJ2-1, with 16 bases that match TRBD2. CDR3 coding DNA: TGTGCCAGCAGCCGATCGGGACTAGCGGGGGGGAATGAGCAGTTCTTC. This translates into CASSRSGLAGGNEQFF. Full variable domain (missing parts from reference TRBV7-9 and TRBJ2-1): DTGVSQNPRHKITKRGQNVTFRCDPISEHNRLYWYRQTLGQGPEFLTYFQNEAQLEKSRLLSDRFSAERPKGSFSTLEIQRTEQGDSAMYLCASSRSGLAGGNEQFFGPGTRLTVL.